This is a list of T cell receptor beta chains from one sample in a study of identical twins. Via MiXCR, TCRdb re-called the 5' RACE reads, giving one row per CDR3 protein. Of around 250,000 distinct CDR3 sequences in the sample, over 9.5% are singletons; the top ten hold about 4.1%. The sample was also linked to a second study, of yellow fever vaccine responses in identical twins.

Input material: memory (CD45RO+) T cells sorted from blood. The origin of the receptors is a woman aged 18 to 35 in good health. Each CDR3 is given with its conserved first and last residue. D genes are given only for firm matches. Clone sizes are given selectively: once, few, many, or a class where the clone is expanded.

v_call	d_call	j_call	clone_size	cdr3_nt	cdr3_aa
TRBV27	NA	TRBJ1-3	NA	TGTGCCAGCAGTCGTGGAAACACCATATATTTT	CASSRGNTIYF
TRBV7-9	NA	TRBJ2-7	few	TGTGCCAGCAGCTTAGGGGGGCTGTTGTCCTACGAGCAGTACTTC	CASSLGGLLSYEQYF
TRBV5-5	NA	TRBJ2-1	NA	TGTGCCAGCAGCCCTGGGCTCATGTGTTACAATGAGCAGTTCTTC	CASSPGLMCYNEQFF
TRBV9	NA	TRBJ2-1	few	TGTGCCAGCAGCGTAGCGGGACTCGCCTACAATGAGCAGTTCTTC	CASSVAGLAYNEQFF
TRBV7-2	NA	TRBJ2-6	once	TGTGCCAGCAGCTTAGGCCCGAGCGGGGGGGCCAACGTCCTGACTTTC	CASSLGPSGGANVLTF
TRBV20-1	NA	TRBJ2-7	few	TGCAGTGCAAGGGCCCGCGAGGGCAGTTACGAGCAGTACTTC	CSARAREGSYEQYF
TRBV4-3	NA	TRBJ2-5	NA	TGCGCCAGCAGCCAAGGGCGGGGACCCAACCAAGAGACCCAGTACTTC	CASSQGRGPNQETQYF
TRBV6-1	NA	TRBJ2-2	few	TGTGCCAGCAGGCCTCAACGGAACACCGGGGAGCTGTTTTTT	CASRPQRNTGELFF
TRBV6-2/TRBV6-3	NA	TRBJ1-5	NA	TGTGCCAGCAGTTACGGTTTGCAGGGCGGCAATCAGCCCCAGCATTTT	CASSYGLQGGNQPQHF
TRBV30	NA	TRBJ1-3	many	TGTGCCTGGAGTGTATCTCTGACGGAGGCTTCTGGAAACACCATATATTTT	CAWSVSLTEASGNTIYF
TRBV5-1	NA	TRBJ1-1	many	TGCGCCAGCAGCTTGGGGACTGATAACACTGAAGCTTTCTTT	CASSLGTDNTEAFF
TRBV10-3	TRBD2	TRBJ2-1	few	TGTGCCATCACCAAAGCGGGGGGCTCCTACAATGAGCAGTTCTTC	CAITKAGGSYNEQFF
TRBV9	TRBD2	TRBJ2-2	few	TGTGCCAGCAGCGTAGAAGGAGCGGGGGCCTCCACCGGGGAGCTGTTTTTT	CASSVEGAGASTGELFF
TRBV5-1	NA	TRBJ2-6	NA	TGCGCCAGCAGCGAACTTTTCTCTGGGGCCAACGTCCTGACTTTC	CASSELFSGANVLTF
TRBV10-3	TRBD1	TRBJ2-7	NA	TGTGCCATCAGTGACCGTCTGGGACAGGGATCCTACGAGCAGTACTTC	CAISDRLGQGSYEQYF
TRBV5-1	TRBD1	TRBJ2-3	many	TGCGCCAGCAGCCTGACAGGGGGCTGGAGAGATACGCAGTATTTT	CASSLTGGWRDTQYF
TRBV2	TRBD2	TRBJ2-1	NA	TGTGCCAGCTGGATGACTAGCGGGATATACAATGAGCAGTTCTTC	CASWMTSGIYNEQFF
TRBV30	NA	TRBJ1-5	NA	TGTGCCTGGAGTGTACCCAATCAGCCCCAGCATTTT	CAWSVPNQPQHF
TRBV15	NA	TRBJ2-3	few	TGTGCCACCAGCAGTTTACTTGCTAGCACAGATACGCAGTATTTT	CATSSLLASTDTQYF
TRBV20-1	TRBD2	TRBJ2-5	few	TGCTGTGCTAGAGATCAAAGGGGGACTAGCGGGACGGAGACCCAGTACTTC	CCARDQRGTSGTETQYF
TRBV7-8	NA	TRBJ2-5	NA	TGTGCCAGCAGTTCTAGAGGCGGGGCCGTCGAGACCCATTACTTC	CASSSRGGAVETHYF
TRBV28	TRBD2	TRBJ2-7	few	TGTGCCAGCAGCCCACGGACTAGCCGAGCCTACGAGCAGTACTTC	CASSPRTSRAYEQYF
TRBV12-3/TRBV12-4	TRBD2	TRBJ2-3	few	TGTGCCAGCAGTTTTGGGAGTTTTGGAGCCCCCGGGACTAGCGTAACAGATACGCAGTATTTT	CASSFGSFGAPGTSVTDTQYF
TRBV3-1	TRBD2	TRBJ2-1	once	TGTGCCTCCTCCCCGGGGACTAGCGGGGCCAATGAGCAGTTCTTC	CASSPGTSGANEQFF
TRBV29-1	NA	TRBJ2-7	many	TGCAGCGTTGTTAGGGACACCTCTTACGAGCAGTACTTC	CSVVRDTSYEQYF
TRBV12-3/TRBV12-4	NA	TRBJ2-2	NA	TGTGCCAGCAGTTTAAGGGGGATCGGGGAGCTGTTTTTT	CASSLRGIGELFF
TRBV6-2/TRBV6-3	TRBD2	TRBJ2-1	NA	TGTGCCAGCAGTTCTCCGGGACTAGCCAAAGCTCATGAGCAGTTCTTC	CASSSPGLAKAHEQFF
TRBV28	TRBD1	TRBJ2-5	few	TGTGCCAGCAGTATATGGGACAGACAAGAGACCCAGTACTTC	CASSIWDRQETQYF
TRBV20-1	TRBD2	TRBJ2-5	NA	TGCAGTGCTGGGACTAGCGGGGAGAGTTTCGGAGAGACCCAGTACTTC	CSAGTSGESFGETQYF